This is a list of T cell receptor beta chains from one sample in a study of T cell changes during pregnancy in multiple sclerosis. The repertoire was sequenced with immunoSEQ multiplex PCR; TCRdb's copy has only in-frame clones and lacks some. The data hold more than 25,000 clones, with roughly nine tenths observed a single time. Sequencing used peripheral blood, obtained in the first trimester of pregnancy. The receptors come from a female donor in good health, enrolled as a control in a pregnancy study. Each CDR3 is given with its conserved first and last residue. The order of the fields is J gene, clone size, V gene, D gene, CDR3 DNA, CDR3 protein. D genes are given only for firm matches. The size field is filled for only some rows; it gives once, few, many or a size class.

TRBJ2-7 | - | TRBV6-1 | TRBD2 | TGTGCCAGCACCATCATCGCGGGGGGCGCCTACGAGCAGTACTTC | CASTIIAGGAYEQYF
TRBJ2-1 | - | TRBV29-1 | - | TGCAGCTACATGAGGGAGTTACAGTTCTTC | CSYMRELQFF
TRBJ2-7 | - | TRBV27 | - | TGTGCCAGCAGTTCCCCCGGACAAGGGCAGTACTTC | CASSSPGQGQYF
TRBJ1-2 | - | TRBV19 | - | TGTGCCAGTAGTTCCATCGACAGTTATGGCTACACCTTC | CASSSIDSYGYTF
TRBJ1-1 | - | TRBV6-5 | TRBD1 | TGTGCCAGCAGTTTGTGGACAGGGGACACTGAAGCTTTCTTT | CASSLWTGDTEAFF
TRBJ2-3 | once | TRBV4-1 | TRBD1 | TGCGCCAGCAGCCAAGGGGGACAGGGAACAGATACGCAGTATTTT | CASSQGGQGTDTQYF
TRBJ2-3 | - | TRBV10-1 | TRBD2 | TGCGCCAGCAGTGGGAGACTAGCGGTTAGCACAGATACGCAGTATTTT | CASSGRLAVSTDTQYF
TRBJ1-1 | - | TRBV19 | TRBD1 | TGTGCCAGTAGTATGTCAGGGGGCCTGGGCACTGAAGCTTTCTTT | CASSMSGGLGTEAFF
TRBJ2-7 | once | TRBV20-1 | - | TGCAGTGCCAAAGGGGCTCCCGAGCAGTACTTC | CSAKGAPEQYF
TRBJ2-7 | - | TRBV6-1 | TRBD1 | TGTGCCAGCGGGGAGACAGGGGTAGGGTACGAGCAGTACTTC | CASGETGVGYEQYF
TRBJ2-7 | - | TRBV29-1 | TRBD1 | TGCAGCGTTGACCCCCCCAGGGGGCAGAAATCCTACGAGCAGTACTTC | CSVDPPRGQKSYEQYF
TRBJ1-2 | - | TRBV6-1 | TRBD1 | TGTGCCAGCAGTGAAGCCGGACAGGGACGGTCCTATGGCTACACCTTC | CASSEAGQGRSYGYTF
TRBJ2-5 | - | TRBV5-6 | TRBD2 | TGTGCCAGCATCAACTGGGGGTTAGCGGGGGGGCTTAAGGAGACCCAGTACTTC | CASINWGLAGGLKETQYF
TRBJ2-3 | - | TRBV5-1 | TRBD2 | TGCGCCAGCAGCTCCCCACTAGCGGGGGGCAGAGATACGCAGTATTTT | CASSSPLAGGRDTQYF
TRBJ2-7 | - | TRBV10-3 | TRBD2 | TGTGCCATCAGTGGAAGGAGCGGGAACTCCTACGAGCAGTACTTC | CAISGRSGNSYEQYF
TRBJ2-2 | - | TRBV6-5 | - | TGTGCCAGCGGAAGGGGCCCCGGGGAGCTGTTTTTT | CASGRGPGELFF
TRBJ1-2 | - | TRBV2 | - | TGTGCCAGCAGTGATAGGGCCAGGGTCAGCGCCTTC | CASSDRARVSAF
TRBJ1-5 | - | TRBV4-1 | TRBD1 | TGCGCCAGCAGCCAGGACCAGACAGGGAGCAATCAGCCCCAGCATTTT | CASSQDQTGSNQPQHF
TRBJ2-1 | - | TRBV5-1 | TRBD2 | TGCGCCAGCAGCTTGGGGCATGCTTGGCAGCGGGGCTCCTACAATGAGCAGTTCTTC | CASSLGHAWQRGSYNEQFF
TRBJ1-1 | - | TRBV18 | - | TGTGCCAGCTCACCAGGGCTGAACACTGAAGCTTTCTTT | CASSPGLNTEAFF
TRBJ2-3 | - | TRBV7-8 | - | TGTGCCAGCAGCTTGGTTAGTCTCGATACGCAGTATTTT | CASSLVSLDTQYF
TRBJ2-7 | once | TRBV6-1 | - | TGTGCCAGCAGTGATAGCGGCCAGATGCACGAGCAGTACTTC | CASSDSGQMHEQYF
TRBJ2-3 | - | TRBV10-2 | TRBD2 | TGCGCCAGCAGACTAGCGGGGGCGCCAGATACGCAGTATTTT | CASRLAGAPDTQYF
TRBJ1-5 | - | TRBV12-5 | TRBD1 | TGTGCTAGTGCTCCTGGGACAGTGAGCAATCAGCCCCAGCATTTT | CASAPGTVSNQPQHF